Shown below are 18 T cell receptor beta chains from a single sample sequenced in a study of shared clonotypes between healthy human individuals. Terminally differentiated effector memory CD45RA+ cells were left out of the naive CD8 fraction, which was CD45RO-negative and positively selected for CCR7. Generated by immunoSEQ multiplex PCR, the TCRdb table keeps only in-frame clones and is missing some. This table holds 1.5 million to 2.5 million clones, around 96% found once. The specimen sequenced was naive CD8+ T cells sorted from blood. The receptor set was obtained from a young man in good health.

The rearrangement uses TRBV29-1 and TRBJ2-7; 8 bases align to TRBD1. Germline-derived CDR1 and CDR2 are SQVTM and ANQGSEA. Trimming removed 7 bases from V and 3 bases from J; junction bases left unmatched: 8. The CDR3 is 13 residues long. The CDR3 sequence: CSAETGEDYEQYF. The CDR3 bases are TGCAGCGCTGAGACAGGGGAGGACTACGAGCAGTACTTC.

This chain uses TRBV5-6 with TRBJ2-1; 12 bases line up with TRBD1. V was clipped by 4 bases and J by 4 bases; unmatched bases: 6. CDR3 size: 16 residues. Germline values: CDR1 SGHDT, CDR2 YYEEEE. The CDR3 DNA reads TGTGCCAGCAGCACCGGGACAGGGGGCGCGTACAATGAGCAGTTCTTC. Encoded protein: CASSTGTGGAYNEQFF.

The chain has TRBV7-9 and TRBJ1-4; TRBD1 aligns across 9 bases. The V gene end was trimmed by 6 bases and the J gene end by 7 bases; junction bases not matched to a gene: 18. This CDR3 is 18 amino acids long. Germline CDR1 and CDR2: SEHNR and FQNEAQ (reference sequence). The CDR3 loop reads CASSPGTGIRLGAEKLFF. The CDR3 nucleotides are TGTGCCAGCAGTCCCGGGACAGGGATTCGGCTTGGGGCTGAAAAACTGTTTTTT.

This clone was counted a single time. The chain is built from TRBV4-1 and TRBJ2-3; TRBD1 or TRBD2 may be the D gene (5 bases each). V was shortened by 0 bases and J by 0 bases, with 13 bases between the two germline ends. CDR3 length equals 17 residues. In germline, CDR1 is MGHRA, CDR2 YSYEKL. The CDR3 is CASSQETGAPSTDTQYF. The CDR3 coding sequence is TGCGCCAGCAGCCAAGAAACCGGGGCCCCTAGCACAGATACGCAGTATTTT.

This chain uses TRBV4-3 with TRBJ2-7; the D gene is possibly TRBD2 (6 bases). CDR1 is LGHNA and CDR2 is YSLEER in the germline V gene. The CDR3 is 16 amino acids. V was clipped by 0 bases and J by 0 bases, with 12 bases between them. This CDR3 is CASSQDPTSFSYEQYF. In nucleotides, the CDR3 is TGCGCCAGCAGCCAAGATCCAACTAGCTTCTCCTACGAGCAGTACTTC.

This CDR3 reads CASSIDLGGTWNQPQHF. The CDR3 DNA reads TGTGCCAGTAGTATAGATCTTGGGGGAACATGGAATCAGCCCCAGCATTTT. The V and J genes are TRBV19 and TRBJ1-5; D is possibly TRBD1 (5 bases). Trimming took 0 bases from V and 4 from J, leaving 16 bases between them. The CDR3 has 17 residues. Germline assignment: CDR1 LNHDA and CDR2 SQIVND (reference sequence).

The rearrangement uses TRBV29-1 and TRBJ2-2; D gene uncertain. This CDR3 spans 13 amino acids. V lost 6 bases, J lost 3 bases, and 11 bases lay in between. Germline loops: CDR1 SQVTM, CDR2 ANQGSEA. The CDR3 nucleotides read TGCAGCGTGTTTCCTGCTGACACCGGGGAGCTGTTTTTT. Its translation: CSVFPADTGELFF.

V and J are TRBV27 and TRBJ1-5; D gene ambiguous. Deletions cut 3 bases from V and 4 bases from J, with 10 bases between. CDR3 size: 14 residues. Germline V lookup: CDR1 MNHEY, CDR2 SMNVEV (reference sequence). The DNA for the CDR3 is TGTGCCAGCAGTTTTGGGCGGGTGAATCAGCCCCAGCATTTT. It specifies CASSFGRVNQPQHF.

CDR3 DNA sequence: TGTGCCAGCAGTGCTCAGGGGGATCAGCCCCAGCATTTT. It specifies CASSAQGDQPQHF. The chain employs TRBV28 and TRBJ1-5, with 7 bases aligning to TRBD1. The CDR3 totals 13 residues. Germline CDR1 and CDR2: MDHEN and SYDVKM. J lost 5 bases, V lost 5 bases, and 3 bases had no gene match.

For this clone: Different DNA sequences within this sample yield the same CDR3. The genes are TRBV7-9 and TRBJ1-1, with a possible D match to TRBD1 (5 bases). Germline CDR1 is SEHNR and CDR2 is FQNEAQ (reference sequence). The V gene lost 1 base and the J gene lost 5 bases, with 11 bases spanning the gap. This CDR3 spans 14 amino acids. The CDR3 spells CASSLVGGSTEAFF. The CDR3 nucleotides read TGTGCCAGCAGCTTAGTCGGGGGATCGACTGAAGCTTTCTTT. The full variable domain, its missing parts supplied by reference TRBV7-9 and TRBJ1-1, is DTGVSQNPRHKITKRGQNVTFRCDPISEHNRLYWYRQTLGQGPEFLTYFQNEAQLEKSRLLSDRFSAERPKGSFSTLEIQRTEQGDSAMYLCASSLVGGSTEAFFGQGTRLTVV.

The CDR3 sequence is CASGRAYEQYF. In DNA, the CDR3 is TGTGCCAGCGGGAGGGCCTACGAGCAGTACTTC. The chain joins TRBV6-6 to TRBJ2-7; 7 positions match TRBD2. Germline trimming cut 8 bases from V and 2 bases from J; bases unmatched to any gene: 0. This CDR3 is built from 11 residues. Per germline, CDR1 MNHNY and CDR2 SVGAGI (reference sequence).

This clone was seen just once. The V gene is TRBV18, the J gene TRBJ2-5; 12 nucleotides align to TRBD2. Germline values: CDR1 KGHSH, CDR2 LQKENI. The CDR3 extends over 18 amino acids. J was trimmed by 0 bases and V by 2 bases; bases with no gene match: 7. CDR3 sequence reads: CASSPRVLAGGHQETQYF. In DNA form, the CDR3 reads TGTGCCAGCTCACCAAGAGTACTAGCGGGGGGACACCAAGAGACCCAGTACTTC.

The rearrangement uses TRBV4-1 and TRBJ2-7; a possible D gene is TRBD2 (6 bases). Trimming shortened V by 1 base and J by 5 bases, and 18 bases separated the two germline ends. Germline-derived CDR1 and CDR2 are MGHRA and YSYEKL. The CDR3 spans 16 residues. The CDR3 is CASSQGWGDFYNEQYF. As DNA, the CDR3 is TGCGCCAGCAGCCAAGGTTGGGGGGATTTTTACAACGAGCAGTACTTC.

The chain joins TRBV30 to TRBJ2-1, with 14 bases identical to TRBD2. The CDR3 runs 13 residues. CDR1 is GTSNPN, CDR2 SVGIG, per germline (reference sequence). The J segment lost 8 bases and the V segment lost 4 bases, leaving 1 base of the junction unmatched. CDR3 nucleotides: TGTGCCTGGATGGGACTAGCGGGAGATGAGCAGTTCTTC. It yields the protein CAWMGLAGDEQFF.

The CDR3 loop is CASSSQQGWTGELFF. DNA for the CDR3: TGTGCCAGCAGCTCCCAACAGGGTTGGACCGGGGAGCTGTTTTTT. This chain uses TRBV7-9 with TRBJ2-2; D perhaps matches TRBD1 (6 bases). The V end lost 4 bases, the J end lost 5 bases, and 14 bases lay between the germline ends. Germline CDR1 reads SEHNR; CDR2 reads FQNEAQ (reference sequence). This CDR3 has 15 amino acids.

Only a few counts were recorded for this clone. The genes are TRBV4-3 and TRBJ1-1, with D tentatively TRBD1 (5 bases). Germline V gene data show CDR1 as LGHNA and CDR2 as YSLEER. V lost 4 bases and J lost 0, with 15 bases in between. CDR3 length equals 16 residues. CDR3 DNA: TGCGCCAGCAGCCCAACATCCGGGGCCATGAACACTGAAGCTTTCTTT. This sequence encodes CASSPTSGAMNTEAFF.

The rearrangement uses TRBV4-1 and TRBJ2-7; 8 bases align to TRBD1. The CDR3 spans 14 residues. The ends lost 1 base at V and 4 bases at J; junction bases unmatched: 3. The V gene's germline CDR1 is MGHRA and CDR2 YSYEKL. CDR3 amino acids: CASSQGDRHYEQYF. As DNA, the CDR3 is TGCGCCAGCAGCCAAGGGGACAGGCATTACGAGCAGTACTTC.

The rearrangement links TRBV6-1 to TRBJ2-3; D might be TRBD2 (6 bases). There are 20 residues in the CDR3. Germline V CDR1 and CDR2: MNHNS, SASEGT. The ends were cut back, 4 bases at V and 2 bases at J, with 28 bases in the middle. CDR3 region: CASSGDSPGLSFGTTDTQYF. CDR3 DNA sequence: TGTGCCAGCAGTGGAGACTCTCCGGGACTCTCGTTTGGGACCACAGATACGCAGTATTTT.